This T cell receptor beta chain was identified in a study of blood T cell repertoires in COVID-19 (dated by TCRdb to 2020 to 2021). Study-level background: Samples from collaborators originated in the United States, Italy and Spain and spanned both the acute and convalescent phases of COVID-19. The material from the prospective study consisted of cDNA or gDNA derived from T cells, B-cell-depleted T cells, or PBMCs. The dataset comprised deeply sampled blood TCRbeta repertoires from subjects exposed to, actively infected with, or recovered from COVID-19. The repertoires were released in a freely available public database meant as a resource for research on the immune response to SARS-CoV-2. The samples were drawn from two sources: the first 160 participants of the ongoing ImmuneRACE study, and 1,200 or so subjects contributed by 6 global collaborators. The sample metadata nearly always contained a de-identified subject ID, COVID-19 status, age in years and sex. Where HLA class I and class II types were available, the types were taken from metadata supplied by the sample provider, not from assay-based typing.

TCRbeta CDR3 regions were amplified from genomic DNA using the immunoSEQ Assay, a bias-controlled multiplex PCR. Processing in the source paper ran as follows. Within the assay, amplification of reference gene primers was used to estimate how many nucleated cells each sample contained. Sequence reads were collapsed and filtered to measure the absolute abundance of every unique TCRbeta CDR3 rearrangement. For each sample, productive Simpson clonality was calculated as the square root of Simpson's diversity index across productive rearrangements. TCRdb took this table from immuneACCESS and kept in-frame rearrangements with V and J called. Such tables lack part of the clones; where checked against another copy, unresolved V genes explain under half of the gap, and the rest is unexplained. From that table come the V and J calls and clone size; the DNA was used to work out D and trimming. Present in this sample are tens of thousands of clones, less than 95% of which were seen just once. The ten largest clones add up to roughly 0.53% of the sample.

One collaborating source in Seattle enrolled patients during active infection and followed them longitudinally through the course of disease. Collaborating institutions collected whole blood in K2EDTA tubes following their own protocols. Collaborator samples were shipped for TCRbeta analysis as frozen whole blood, isolated PBMCs, or DNA extracted from either sample type. What the study reported, not specific to this receptor: How much clinical and demographic metadata was included differed by source and by participant, and the metadata was provided uncurated.

Points on this clone: No antigen is known for it. Nothing much larger sits one base from this clone, and base qualities are not available.

The CDR3 covers 12 residues, taking in both the cysteine and the phenylalanine. Solely the CDR3 DNA is kept, with 36 bases framed from the first base. V is pared back by 1 base and J by 4 bases, with 4 bases lying between the germline termini. The germline V gene yields SGHTA for CDR1 and FQGNSA for CDR2. Material: peripheral blood. This receptor was obtained from a man over 45 with COVID-19, enrolled during active disease. This chain is built from TRBV7-2 and TRBJ2-5; no D gene is confidently identified. The DNA sequence reads TGTGCCAGCAGCTTAGGTATAGAGACCCAGTACTTC. This is translated as CASSLGIETQYF.